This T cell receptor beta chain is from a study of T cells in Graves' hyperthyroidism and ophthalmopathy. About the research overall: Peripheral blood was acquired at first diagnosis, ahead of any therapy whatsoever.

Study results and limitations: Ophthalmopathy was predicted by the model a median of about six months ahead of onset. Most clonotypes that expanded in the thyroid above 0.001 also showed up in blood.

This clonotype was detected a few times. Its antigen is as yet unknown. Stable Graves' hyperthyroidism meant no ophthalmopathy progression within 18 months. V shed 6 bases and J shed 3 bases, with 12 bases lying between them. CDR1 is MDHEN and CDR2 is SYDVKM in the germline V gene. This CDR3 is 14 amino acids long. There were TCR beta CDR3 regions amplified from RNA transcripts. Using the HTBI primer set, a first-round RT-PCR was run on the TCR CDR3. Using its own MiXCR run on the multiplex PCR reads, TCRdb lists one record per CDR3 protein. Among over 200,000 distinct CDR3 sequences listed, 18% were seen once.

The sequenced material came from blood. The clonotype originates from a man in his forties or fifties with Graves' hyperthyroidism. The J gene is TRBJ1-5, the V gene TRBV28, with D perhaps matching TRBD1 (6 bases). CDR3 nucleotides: TGTGCCAGCAGAGTCCGGACAGTCAATCAGCCCCAGCATTTT. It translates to CASRVRTVNQPQHF.